Below, 13 T cell receptor beta chains from the same sample are listed, as sequenced in a study of OX40 agonist ivuxolimab in advanced cancers. This table comes from immunoSEQ multiplex PCR, and its TCRdb copy is limited to in-frame clones, with some not included. This table holds tens of thousands of clones, 88% found once. Sequences were derived from CD4+ or CD8+ T cells sorted from blood, sampled in a trial of the OX40 agonist ivuxolimab. The receptor set was obtained from an adult with an advanced solid tumor such as melanoma, head and neck, liver or kidney cancer.

This clone has only a few counts. This chain joins TRBV4-1 and TRBJ1-5; 10 bases align to TRBD1. V was clipped by 3 bases and J by 6 bases; unmatched bases: 8. This CDR3 has 16 residues. CDR1 and CDR2 from the germline V gene are MGHRA and YSYEKL. The chain's CDR3 is CASSQGQGRGRQPQHF. CDR3 bases: TGCGCCAGCAGCCAGGGACAGGGGAGGGGACGTCAGCCCCAGCATTTT.

The V call is TRBV29-1, the J call TRBJ2-2; 8 bases match TRBD1. Germline V lookup: CDR1 SQVTM, CDR2 ANQGSEA. The CDR3 contains 15 residues. Trimming at V came to 5 bases and at J to 5 bases, leaving 10 bases not matched to a gene. CDR3 residues: CSVRDGQGETGELFF. CDR3 DNA sequence: TGCAGCGTTAGGGACGGACAGGGAGAGACCGGGGAGCTGTTTTTT.

The rearrangement links TRBV5-1 to TRBJ1-4, with D possibly matching TRBD1 (5 bases). Germline CDR1 is SGHRS and CDR2 is YFSETQ. Deletions cut 2 bases from V and 6 bases from J, with 8 bases between. CDR3 length: 13 residues. This CDR3 reads CASSFGTDEKLFF. The CDR3 DNA sequence: TGCGCCAGCAGCTTTGGGACTGATGAAAAACTGTTTTTT.

J is TRBJ1-1 and V is TRBV19, with 8 positions matching TRBD1. The CDR3 extends over 14 amino acids. V was clipped by 5 bases and J by 7 bases; unmatched bases: 9. Germline assignment: CDR1 LNHDA and CDR2 SQIVND (reference sequence). The CDR3 DNA reads TGTGCCAGTAGTTCCGACTGGACAGGGAGTGAAGCTTTCTTT. Amino acids: CASSSDWTGSEAFF.

The sample holds a few counts of this clone. The chain has TRBV7-9 and TRBJ2-3; D perhaps matches TRBD1 (6 bases). The germline V and J ends were trimmed by 5 bases and 2 bases, with 11 bases remaining between them. The germline V gene has CDR1 SEHNR and CDR2 FQNEAQ (reference sequence). The CDR3 covers 14 residues. The CDR3 is CASSKDSHTDTQYF. CDR3 DNA sequence: TGTGCCAGCAGCAAGGACAGTCACACAGATACGCAGTATTTT.

This chain uses TRBV5-5 with TRBJ1-4; D is perhaps TRBD1 (6 bases). V lost 5 bases and J lost 8, with 19 bases in between. Per the germline V gene, CDR1 is SGHKS and CDR2 is YYEKEE (reference sequence). CDR3 length: 15 amino acids. The CDR3 nucleotides are TGTGCCAGCAGATTTACTACGGGGGCCGGGGAAAAACTGTTTTTT. It is translated as CASRFTTGAGEKLFF.

The chain combines TRBV11-1 with TRBJ2-7; weak D call: TRBD2 (6 bases). Germline V gene data show CDR1 as SGHAT and CDR2 as FQDESV (reference sequence). V lost 0 bases and J 2 bases, leaving 17 bases between the germline ends. This CDR3 has 17 amino acids. CDR3 protein: CASSLALGLASPYEQYF. As DNA, the CDR3 is TGTGCCAGCAGCTTAGCGCTGGGGCTAGCGAGTCCCTACGAGCAGTACTTC.

This clone has more than one count but fewer than ten. The rearrangement uses TRBV7-9 and TRBJ2-3, with 9 bases matching TRBD2. CDR3 length: 15 amino acids. Per germline, CDR1 SEHNR and CDR2 FQNEAQ (reference sequence). V lost 2 bases to trimming and J lost 2 bases; unmatched junction nucleotides: 2. The CDR3 coding sequence is TGTGCCAGCAGCTTACTAGCGGGGTCCACAGATACGCAGTATTTT. Translation gives CASSLLAGSTDTQYF.

The rearrangement joins TRBV7-2 to TRBJ2-2; 13 bases match TRBD2. V shed 5 bases and J 6 bases; nucleotides not matched to a gene: 6. From germline, CDR1 is SGHTA and CDR2 FQGNSA. This CDR3 has 16 amino acids. CDR3 in DNA: TGTGCCAGCAGCCGAACTAGCGGGGGGGTGGCCGGGGAGCTGTTTTTT. Protein product: CASSRTSGGVAGELFF.

This sequence joins TRBV5-1 and TRBJ1-3; D uncertain. Between the trimmed V and J ends, which lost 4 bases and 3 bases, there was a span of 17 bases. Germline CDR1 and CDR2: SGHRS and YFSETQ. The CDR3 covers 16 residues. CDR3 sequence (DNA): TGCGCCAGCAGCCCGTCGGTGCGGGGAAATGGAAACACCATATATTTT. Translation gives CASSPSVRGNGNTIYF.

The chain recombines TRBV11-2 with TRBJ2-5; D not certain. The CDR3 has 13 amino acids. Germline V gene lookup returns CDR1 SGHAT and CDR2 FQNNGV. The ends were cut back, 1 base at V and 4 bases at J, with 7 bases in the middle. CDR3 DNA: TGTGCCAGCAGCTTAGTACCCAGAGAGACCCAGTACTTC. Encoded protein: CASSLVPRETQYF.

The rearrangement uses TRBV14 and TRBJ1-1, with D hard to call. The CDR3 is made up of 14 amino acids. CDR1 is SGHDN, CDR2 FVKESK, per germline. Between the trimmed V and J ends, which lost 0 bases and 3 bases, there was a span of 8 bases. CDR3 bases: TGTGCCAGCAGCCAAGACAGTTGGTACACTGAAGCTTTCTTT. It encodes CASSQDSWYTEAFF. Full variable domain (remainder filled in from reference TRBV14 and TRBJ1-1): EAGVTQFPSHSVIEKGQTVTLRCDPISGHDNLYWYRRVMGKEIKFLLHFVKESKQDESGMPNNRFLAERTGGTYSTLKVQPAELEDSGVYFCASSQDSWYTEAFFGQGTRLTVV.

The chain employs TRBV9 and TRBJ2-3; 8 bases map to TRBD2. This CDR3 has 19 residues. V was pared by 3 bases and J by 0 bases, with 15 bases of the junction left unmatched. CDR1 is SGDLS and CDR2 is YYNGEE in the germline V gene. CDR3 sequence: CASSALPRGATFSTDTQYF. Written as DNA, the CDR3 is TGTGCCAGCAGCGCACTCCCGCGGGGGGCCACCTTTAGCACAGATACGCAGTATTTT.